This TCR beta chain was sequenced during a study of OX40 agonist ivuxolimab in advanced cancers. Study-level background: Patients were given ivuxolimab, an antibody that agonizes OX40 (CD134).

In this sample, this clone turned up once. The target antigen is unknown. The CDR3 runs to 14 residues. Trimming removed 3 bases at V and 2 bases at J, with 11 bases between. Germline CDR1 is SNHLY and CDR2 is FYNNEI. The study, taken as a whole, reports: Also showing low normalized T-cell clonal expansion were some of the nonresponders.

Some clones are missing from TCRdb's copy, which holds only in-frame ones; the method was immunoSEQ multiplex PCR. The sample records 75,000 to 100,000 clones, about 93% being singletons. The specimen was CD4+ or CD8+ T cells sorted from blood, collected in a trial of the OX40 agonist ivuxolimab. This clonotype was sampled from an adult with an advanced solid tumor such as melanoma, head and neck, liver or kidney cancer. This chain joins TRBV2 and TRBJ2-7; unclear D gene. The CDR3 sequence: CASSEFVAAYEQYF. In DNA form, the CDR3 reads TGTGCCAGCAGTGAGTTCGTAGCAGCCTACGAGCAGTACTTC.